One sample yielded the 21 T cell receptor beta chains listed below, sequenced in a study of OX40 agonist ivuxolimab in advanced cancers. This table comes from immunoSEQ multiplex PCR, and its TCRdb copy is limited to in-frame clones, with some not included. The sample comprises over 70,000 clones, 88% of which are singletons, and around 0.29% rests with the top ten. The specimen was CD4+ or CD8+ T cells sorted from blood, collected in a trial of the OX40 agonist ivuxolimab. The receptors were sampled from an adult with an advanced solid tumor such as melanoma, head and neck, liver or kidney cancer.

This clone was recorded a few times. J is TRBJ1-1 and V is TRBV6-5; weak D call: TRBD1 (6 bases). Germline values: CDR1 MNHEY, CDR2 SVGAGI. This CDR3 spans 14 amino acids. Trimming left V 2 bases short and J 6 bases short, with 13 bases between. The CDR3 spells CASSYEGGSSEAFF. DNA of the CDR3: TGTGCCAGCAGTTACGAGGGGGGTTCTTCTGAAGCTTTCTTT.

The chain carries TRBV5-1 and TRBJ2-6; 7 positions agree with TRBD1. V lost 0 bases to trimming and J lost 0 bases; unmatched junction nucleotides: 3. This CDR3 comprises 17 residues. Germline assignment: CDR1 SGHRS and CDR2 YFSETQ. This CDR3 is CASSLVGQASGANVLTF. The CDR3 region has the DNA TGCGCCAGCAGCTTGGTAGGACAGGCCTCTGGGGCCAACGTCCTGACTTTC.

This chain uses TRBV2 with TRBJ2-5; 8 bases are shared with TRBD2. The J segment lost 5 bases and the V segment lost 6 bases, leaving 5 bases of the junction unmatched. The germline V gene has CDR1 SNHLY and CDR2 FYNNEI. This CDR3 contains 13 residues. This CDR3 reads CASSGGGRETQYF. DNA for the CDR3: TGTGCCAGCAGCGGGGGGGGCCGGGAGACCCAGTACTTC.

In this sample, this clone turned up a few times. The chain employs TRBV6-1 and TRBJ1-5; TRBD1 is a possible D gene (6 bases). Germline CDR1 reads MNHNS; CDR2 reads SASEGT. Trimming removed 2 bases from V and 2 bases from J, with 10 bases in between. The CDR3 is 15 amino acids. In DNA, the CDR3 is TGTGCCAGCAGTGAATCATCAGGGGGCAATCAGCCCCAGCATTTT. As protein: CASSESSGGNQPQHF.

The rearrangement joins TRBV5-1 to TRBJ1-4; D unresolved. Germline V lookup: CDR1 SGHRS, CDR2 YFSETQ. Trimming stripped 4 bases from V and 7 bases from J, with 20 bases between. CDR3 length: 16 amino acids. The CDR3 loop reads CASSLGPGSEGEKLFF. The CDR3 nucleotides are TGCGCCAGCAGCCTCGGACCCGGGTCGGAGGGTGAAAAACTGTTTTTT.

The CDR3 coding sequence is TGTGCCAGCAGTTCCCAACAGGGGGCAAACATTCAGTACTTC. It translates to CASSSQQGANIQYF. This sequence joins TRBV5-4 and TRBJ2-4; 9 positions agree with TRBD1. The V segment lost 5 bases and the J segment 6 bases; nucleotides outside the gene matches: 6. The germline CDR1 and CDR2 sequences are SGHNT and YYREEE (reference sequence). The CDR3 runs to 14 residues.

This chain links TRBV9 with TRBJ2-6; D unresolved. Trimming removed 7 bases at V and 0 bases at J, with 8 bases between. This CDR3 spans 14 amino acids. Germline values: CDR1 SGDLS, CDR2 YYNGEE. CDR3 nucleotide sequence: TGTGCCAGCCTTAGGGACTCTGGGGCCAACGTCCTGACTTTC. Residues: CASLRDSGANVLTF.

This sequence joins TRBV5-1 and TRBJ2-2, with D perhaps TRBD1 (5 bases). The CDR3 is made up of 13 amino acids. The germline V and J ends were trimmed by 4 bases and 8 bases, with 12 bases remaining between them. Germline V gives CDR1 SGHRS, CDR2 YFSETQ. In DNA form, the CDR3 reads TGCGCCAGCAGCCCAAAACAGGTTGGGGAGCTGTTTTTT. Its translation: CASSPKQVGELFF.

This chain links TRBV4-2 with TRBJ1-2, with 7 bases matching TRBD1. V shed 1 base, J shed 0 bases, and the junction held 11 bases outside the gene matches. This CDR3 is 18 amino acids long. Germline CDR1 and CDR2: LGHNA and YNFKEQ. This CDR3 is CASSQAERQGVTNYGYTF. The CDR3, as DNA: TGTGCCAGCAGCCAAGCTGAGAGGCAGGGGGTGACTAACTATGGCTACACCTTC.

The chain employs TRBV2 and TRBJ2-2; 9 positions match TRBD1. This CDR3 comprises 15 residues. With 4 bases clipped from V and 5 bases from J, the junction kept 5 bases outside the gene matches. Germline V CDR1 and CDR2: SNHLY, FYNNEI. The CDR3 sequence: CASSGGTGRTGELFF. CDR3 coding DNA: TGTGCCAGCAGTGGGGGGACAGGGCGGACCGGGGAGCTGTTTTTT.

The chain carries TRBV19 and TRBJ2-3; D ambiguous. Germline V gene sequence: CDR1 LNHDA, CDR2 SQIVND (reference sequence). Trimming pared 8 bases from V and 0 bases from J, leaving 24 bases between. The CDR3 contains 18 residues. The CDR3 sequence: CASPRLPFFCPSTDTQYF. The CDR3, as DNA: TGTGCCAGTCCGAGGTTGCCTTTTTTCTGTCCTAGCACAGATACGCAGTATTTT.

This clone occurred once. CDR3 sequence (DNA): TGCAGCGTTAGCATACAAAGTCGGGCCAACGTCCTGACTTTC. It translates to CSVSIQSRANVLTF. This rearrangement joins TRBV29-1 to TRBJ2-6; D is ambiguous. CDR3 size: 14 residues. Germline loops: CDR1 SQVTM, CDR2 ANQGSEA. V was trimmed by 5 bases and J by 5 bases, leaving 13 bases between them.

The genes are TRBV7-9 and TRBJ2-3, with D perhaps being TRBD1 or TRBD2 (5 bases each). CDR3 length: 11 residues. Trimming took off 8 bases at V and 12 bases at J, with 15 bases between the two ends. The germline CDR1 and CDR2 sequences are SEHNR and FQNEAQ (reference sequence). The CDR3 DNA reads TGTGCCAGCTCCGAGGGACCCAGACAGTATTTT. Protein sequence: CASSEGPRQYF.

J is TRBJ1-3 and V is TRBV4-3, with D possibly matching TRBD1 (5 bases). The CDR3 has 16 amino acids. Trimming shortened V by 0 bases and J by 5 bases, and 14 bases separated the two germline ends. Per the germline V gene, CDR1 is LGHNA and CDR2 is YSLEER. The CDR3 spells CASSQDLGGTRNTIYF. The DNA of the CDR3 is TGCGCCAGCAGCCAAGATCTGGGGGGGACTCGAAACACCATATATTTT.

The genes are TRBV4-1 and TRBJ2-1; maybe TRBD2 (6 bases). V lost 1 base and J lost 2, with 9 bases in between. The CDR3 runs 15 residues. Germline-derived CDR1 and CDR2 are MGHRA and YSYEKL. CDR3 nucleotides: TGCGCCAGCAGCCAAGGGTCGGGGGCCTACAATGAGCAGTTCTTC. The encoded protein is CASSQGSGAYNEQFF.

A word on this clone: This likely comes from a read error, as the CDR3 has no conserved phenylalanine or tryptophan at its end. The DNA is left out, because the CDR3 cannot be placed on it with certainty; the CDR3 is given as TCRdb lists it. The rearrangement joins TRBV29-1 to TRBJ2-7; TRBD1 is the table's D call, not checked against the DNA. Germline V CDR1 and CDR2: SQVTM, ANQGSEA. Both ends counted, the CDR3 spans 11 residues. The CDR3 loop reads CSVEVGDRLKI.

In this sample, this clone turned up once. The V and J genes are TRBV7-9 and TRBJ2-1, with no clear D. Per germline, CDR1 SEHNR and CDR2 FQNEAQ (reference sequence). Between the trimmed V and J ends, which lost 2 bases and 5 bases, there was a span of 16 bases. The CDR3 has 16 residues. The CDR3 protein is CASSLQRVGRNNEQFF. DNA for the CDR3: TGTGCCAGCAGCTTACAGCGTGTGGGCAGAAACAATGAGCAGTTCTTC. Using reference TRBV7-9 and TRBJ2-1 for the parts outside the CDR3, the full variable domain is DTGVSQNPRHKITKRGQNVTFRCDPISEHNRLYWYRQTLGQGPEFLTYFQNEAQLEKSRLLSDRFSAERPKGSFSTLEIQRTEQGDSAMYLCASSLQRVGRNNEQFFGPGTRLTVL.

The chain couples TRBV10-2 to TRBJ2-5; D may be TRBD2 (5 bases). Germline loops: CDR1 WSHSY, CDR2 SAAADI. The length of the CDR3 is 13 residues. V was cut by 2 bases and J by 2 bases, with 6 bases left in between. CDR3 sequence (DNA): TGCGCCAGCAGTGAGACTAGACAAGAGACCCAGTACTTC. Encoded protein: CASSETRQETQYF.

The J gene is TRBJ1-5, the V gene TRBV7-8; TRBD1 aligns across 8 bases. CDR1 and CDR2 from the germline V gene are SGHVS and FQNEAQ. The CDR3 consists of 13 residues. V shed 1 base, J shed 7 bases, and the junction held 0 bases outside the gene matches. The CDR3 coding sequence is TGTGCCAGCAGCTTAGGACAGGGGCAGCCCCAGCATTTT. Its protein product is CASSLGQGQPQHF.

V and J are TRBV15 and TRBJ1-2, with 9 bases matching TRBD1. Germline loops: CDR1 LNHNV, CDR2 YYDKDF (reference sequence). CDR3 length equals 13 residues. V was clipped by 3 bases and J by 8 bases; unmatched bases: 4. The CDR3 region has the DNA TGTGCCACCAGCAGGGGACAGGGTTGGGGCTACACCTTC. Protein sequence: CATSRGQGWGYTF.

The rearrangement uses TRBV2 and TRBJ2-5, with TRBD1 as a possible D gene (5 bases). CDR3 length: 14 residues. Trimming took 6 bases from V and 5 from J, leaving 16 bases between them. Germline values: CDR1 SNHLY, CDR2 FYNNEI. CDR3 protein: CASRTGPRAETQYF. The CDR3, as DNA: TGTGCCAGCAGGACCGGGCCCAGGGCGGAGACCCAGTACTTC. Variable domain in full (rest from reference TRBV2 and TRBJ2-5): EPEVTQTPSHQVTQMGQEVILRCVPISNHLYFYWYRQILGQKVEFLVSFYNNEISEKSEIFDDQFSVERPDGSNFTLKIRSTKLEDSAMYFCASRTGPRAETQYFGPGTRLLVL.